The T cell receptor (beta chain) described here comes from a study of control samples from healthy donors and cancer patients. The repertoire was sequenced with immunoSEQ multiplex PCR; TCRdb's copy has only in-frame clones and lacks some. The data show 75,000 to 100,000 clones, roughly 90% seen once. CDR1 MGHDK and CDR2 SYGVNS come from the germline V gene. The trim removed 4 bases at V and 4 bases at J, leaving 4 bases unmatched. This CDR3 is built from 15 residues. Sequencing was carried out using blood. The receptor comes from a human donor in good health. The donor label of this sample is uncertain. This chain uses TRBV25-1 with TRBJ2-5; 12 bases are shared with TRBD1. CDR3 sequence reads: CASSAGQGASETQYF. The CDR3 bases are TGTGCCAGCAGTGCGGGACAGGGGGCTTCAGAGACCCAGTACTTC.